This paragraph covers one T cell receptor beta chain sequence. Other DNA sequences in this specimen translate into the identical CDR3. This sample was taken from a study of blood T cell repertoires in COVID-19. Turning to the study itself: Material from acute and convalescent COVID-19 was sourced from the United States, Italy and Spain.

The data were produced by immunoSEQ multiplex PCR, yet TCRdb's version contains in-frame clones alone and is incomplete. The table lists 250,000 or so clones, 90% of them singletons. CDR1 and CDR2 (germline): SGDLS, YYNGEE. The CDR3 length is 13 residues. The V and J ends lost 0 bases and 5 bases respectively, with 6 bases between them. This rearrangement joins TRBV9 to TRBJ1-5; unclear D gene. Sequencing input: peripheral blood. The TCR comes from a woman aged 55-75 years with COVID-19, enrolled during active disease. In DNA, the CDR3 is TGTGCCAGCAGCGTAGATGGAGATCAGCCCCAGCATTTT. Its protein product is CASSVDGDQPQHF. The whole variable domain, filled in from reference TRBV9 and TRBJ1-5, reads DSGVTQTPKHLITATGQRVTLRCSPRSGDLSVYWYQQSLDQGLQFLIQYYNGEERAKGNILERFSAQQFPDLHSELNLSSLELGDSALYFCASSVDGDQPQHFGDGTRLSIL.